This T cell receptor (beta chain) was identified in a study of blood T cell repertoires in COVID-19. Overall study: Acute and convalescent COVID-19 samples came from the United States, Italy and Spain.

The germline gives CDR1 LGHDT, CDR2 YNNKEL (reference sequence). The V segment lost 1 base and the J segment 6 bases; nucleotides outside the gene matches: 9. The CDR3 extends over 18 amino acids. Per the original methods: It was from reference gene primer amplification that nucleated cell counts were estimated. Assay: immunoSEQ multiplex PCR; the TCRdb copy retains only in-frame clones and omits some. Clone size and the V and J calls come from that table; the DNA yielded D and trimming. The sample includes roughly 150,000 clones, about 85% of them seen just once. The clonotype originates from a woman older than 75 with COVID-19, enrolled during active disease. The chain has TRBV3-1 (or the pseudogene TRBV3-2) and TRBJ2-2; 12 positions agree with TRBD2. The sample taken for sequencing was peripheral blood. The CDR3: CASSQGLAGASYSGELFF. The CDR3 DNA sequence: TGTGCCAGCAGCCAAGGACTAGCGGGGGCCAGTTATTCCGGGGAGCTGTTTTTT.